This T cell receptor (beta chain) emerged from a study of CD8+ T cells in alopecia areata. As for the study in general: The study gave tofacitinib for 6 to 18 months, then 6 months off drug. Whole-study results and caveats: There were also resident alphabeta T cells of normal skin sequenced in scalp samples.

TCR sequencing used cDNA made by reverse transcription of extracted RNA. Clones were sequenced by immunoSEQ multiplex PCR, and TCRdb holds only the in-frame ones, with some missing. The table has roughly 210,000 clones, 43% seen once. Treatment given: oral pan-JAK inhibitor, 5-10 mg twice daily. Punch biopsies of lesional scalp, plus peripheral blood, were taken from alopecia areata patients. The germline V gene has CDR1 MGHDK and CDR2 SYGVNS. CDR3 length equals 12 residues. Trimming shortened V by 6 bases and J by 4 bases, and 9 bases separated the two germline ends. A remark on this clone: What it binds is unknown.

The clonotype comes from a human donor with alopecia areata. The chain employs TRBV25-1 and TRBJ1-1; D possibly corresponds to TRBD1 (5 bases). Sequenced here: CD4+ T cells sorted from blood, sampled at approximately week 36, from a patient treated with tofacitinib. The CDR3 is CASRAGPTEAFF. Here the CDR3 DNA reads TGTGCCAGCAGGGCAGGGCCCACTGAAGCTTTCTTT.